This paragraph covers one T cell receptor beta chain sequence. Original data processing: Reference gene primer amplification yielded estimated nucleated cell counts. Sequencing was performed with immunoSEQ multiplex PCR; in TCRdb, only in-frame clones are kept and a portion is missing. The D gene and trimming were derived from the DNA, and the V and J assignments and clone size from that table. The sample comprises 110,000 to 150,000 clones, 80% to 85% of which are singletons, and less than 5% rests with the top ten. This sample is part of a study of blood T cell repertoires in COVID-19. The V end was cut by 1 base, the J end by 7 bases, with 12 bases between. This CDR3 comprises 14 residues. Germline loops: CDR1 LNHDA, CDR2 SQIVND (reference sequence).

The sample taken for sequencing was peripheral blood. V usage is TRBV19 and J usage is TRBJ2-3; tentatively, D is TRBD1 (5 bases). This TCR was sampled from an elderly woman with acute or convalescent COVID-19. The CDR3 sequence: CASSIALTEHTQYF. The CDR3, as DNA: TGTGCCAGTAGTATAGCGCTGACAGAACATACGCAGTATTTT.